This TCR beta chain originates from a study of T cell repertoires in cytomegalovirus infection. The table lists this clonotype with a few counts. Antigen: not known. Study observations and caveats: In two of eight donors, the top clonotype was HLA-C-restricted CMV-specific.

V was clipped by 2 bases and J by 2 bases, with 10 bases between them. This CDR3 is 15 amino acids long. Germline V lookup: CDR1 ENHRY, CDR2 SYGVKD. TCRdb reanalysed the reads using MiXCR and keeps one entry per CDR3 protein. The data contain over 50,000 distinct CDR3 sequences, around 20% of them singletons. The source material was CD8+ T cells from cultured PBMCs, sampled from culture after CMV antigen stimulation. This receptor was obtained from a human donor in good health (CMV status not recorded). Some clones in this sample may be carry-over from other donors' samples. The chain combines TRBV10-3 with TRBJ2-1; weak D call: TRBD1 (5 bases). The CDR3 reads CAISEDSRTYNEQFF. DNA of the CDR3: TGTGCCATCAGTGAGGACAGCCGAACCTACAATGAGCAGTTCTTC.